This T cell receptor (beta chain) was sequenced in a study of shared clonotypes between healthy human individuals. Libraries were prepared by immunoSEQ multiplex PCR; TCRdb keeps only in-frame clonotypes and omits some of them. There are around 980,000 clones in the sample; approximately 80% occur only once, and around 0.61% lies in the top ten. This CDR3 is 15 amino acids long. V was shortened by 3 bases and J by 10 bases, with 19 bases between the two germline ends. Germline V gives CDR1 KGHSH, CDR2 LQKENI. This sequence originates from a man younger than 30 in good health. Some clones in this sample may be carry-over from other donors' samples. The chain has TRBV18 and TRBJ2-1; a possible D gene is TRBD2 (5 bases). Sequencing used memory CD4+ T cells from PBMCs. Subset denoted: CD45RA-negative fraction. The CDR3 DNA sequence: TGTGCCAGCTCACCTCGTGGGGTCTTCACGGGGGAGCAGTTCTTC. It codes for CASSPRGVFTGEQFF.